Below are 2 T cell receptor beta chains sequenced from a single sample in a study of cytomegalovirus exposure and HLA in healthy donors (dated by TCRdb to the late 2010s). Libraries came from the immunoSEQ multiplex PCR assay. For the multiplex PCR, a mixture combining 60 forward primers for TCR Vbeta segments and 13 reverse primers for TCR Jbeta segments was used. TCRdb stores this immuneACCESS table with in-frame sequences only. Part of the clones is absent; in the studies checked, under half of the shortfall reflects unresolved V genes, and no reason is known for the rest. Across this sample there are 100,000 to 150,000 clones, with about 85% seen only once. The ten top clones hold 3% to 4% of the sample. The sequenced sample consisted of PBMCs. The receptors come from a young man in good health and CMV-seropositive.

In DNA form, the CDR3 reads TGTGCCAGCAGTCCGGACAGGGGGGGTCCCCAGCATTTT. Its translation: CASSPDRGGPQHF. This rearrangement joins TRBV13 to TRBJ1-5; 10 nucleotides agree with TRBD1. The CDR3 runs to 13 residues. CDR1 and CDR2 from the germline V gene are PRHDT and FYEKMQ (reference sequence). V was clipped by 6 bases and J by 10 bases; unmatched bases: 6.

This clone was found once. The chain links TRBV27 to TRBJ1-2; D gene uncertain. This CDR3 comprises 13 residues. V was clipped by 6 bases and J by 6 bases, with 14 bases between them. Germline assignment: CDR1 MNHEY and CDR2 SMNVEV (reference sequence). CDR3: CASRRSETDGYTF. CDR3 sequence (DNA): TGTGCCAGCAGACGTAGTGAAACGGATGGCTACACCTTC.